These 8 T cell receptor beta chains originate from one sample sequenced in a study of shared clonotypes between healthy human individuals. The naive CD8 fraction comprised CD45RO-negative cells positively selected for CCR7 and excluded terminally differentiated effector memory CD45RA+ cells. Produced via immunoSEQ multiplex PCR; TCRdb's table is partial and in-frame only. This sample has 560,000 or so clones; 95% to 97% occur once, and the top ten carry about 0.12%. Sequencing was done on a sample of naive CD8+ T cells sorted from blood. The receptors shown here come from a woman in her 30s in good health.

This clone has only one observation. This chain connects TRBV5-1 to TRBJ1-1; 7 bases fit TRBD1. The CDR3 extends over 16 amino acids. The J segment lost 0 bases and the V segment lost 2 bases, leaving 7 bases of the junction unmatched. Germline V CDR1 and CDR2: SGHRS, YFSETQ. The CDR3 region has the DNA TGCGCCAGCAGCTTTGAACAGGGGAACATGAACACTGAAGCTTTCTTT. Protein sequence: CASSFEQGNMNTEAFF.

The V call is TRBV7-8, the J call TRBJ2-1; 13 nucleotides agree with TRBD2. V trimming: 5 bases; J trimming: 3 bases; junction bases outside the gene matches: 7. The CDR3 is 17 residues long. The germline V gene has CDR1 SGHVS and CDR2 FQNEAQ. CDR3 residues: CASSPGLAGALYNEQFF. CDR3 nucleotides: TGTGCCAGCAGCCCAGGACTAGCGGGAGCCCTCTACAATGAGCAGTTCTTC.

This clone has a single count. The chain links TRBV5-6 to TRBJ1-3; D remains unclear. Germline V gene data show CDR1 as SGHDT and CDR2 as YYEEEE. This CDR3 is 13 amino acids long. Trimming removed 5 bases from V and 2 bases from J, with 8 bases in between. Here the CDR3 reads CASSGNPGNTIYF. The CDR3 DNA reads as TGTGCCAGCAGTGGAAACCCTGGAAACACCATATATTTT.

The chain carries TRBV4-1 and TRBJ2-7, with TRBD2 identical over 11 bases. The CDR3 runs 13 residues. The junction had 1 base not matched to a gene; V was cut back by 3 bases and J by 6 bases. Germline V gene data show CDR1 as MGHRA and CDR2 as YSYEKL. The CDR3 region is CASSHGTSGEQYF. The CDR3 coding sequence is TGCGCCAGCAGCCACGGGACTAGCGGCGAGCAGTACTTC.

V is TRBV28 and J is TRBJ2-7; 8 bases align to TRBD1. V shed 8 bases, J shed 1 base, and the junction held 10 bases outside the gene matches. The CDR3 consists of 15 residues. CDR1 is MDHEN, CDR2 SYDVKM, per germline. CDR3 amino acids: CASLPEGQASYEQYF. CDR3 sequence (DNA): TGTGCCAGCCTCCCGGAGGGACAGGCTTCCTACGAGCAGTACTTC.

This clone appeared a single time. At one of its ends the junction is not consistent with the germline gene, which may arise from a read error. V gene TRBV6-5 combines with J gene TRBJ1-2; TRBD1 might be the D (5 bases). This CDR3 has 15 amino acids. In germline, CDR1 is MNHEY, CDR2 SVGAGI. The CDR3 is CASSYFRQGGYGYTF. The CDR3 nucleotides are TGTGCCAGCAGCTACTTCCGGCAGGGCGGCTATGGCTACACCTTC.

The chain carries TRBV15 and TRBJ1-1; D is unclear. Trimming stripped 1 base from V and 6 bases from J, with 15 bases between. This CDR3 is 15 amino acids long. Germline V gene lookup returns CDR1 LNHNV and CDR2 YYDKDF (reference sequence). CDR3 loop: CATSRALDRGAEAFF. CDR3 in DNA: TGTGCCACCAGCAGAGCCTTGGACCGGGGAGCTGAAGCTTTCTTT.

The CDR3 DNA reads as TGTGCCAGCATTTCCCCCGATGAAGCTTTCTTT. Translating gives CASISPDEAFF. V and J are TRBV6-6 and TRBJ1-1; no reliable D call. V was clipped by 7 bases and J by 7 bases, with 10 bases between them. CDR1 is MNHNY, CDR2 SVGAGI, per germline (reference sequence). The CDR3 has 11 residues.